This record looks at one T cell receptor (beta chain) sequence and its context. This clone appeared many times. The antigen it binds to is not known. No base quality information exists; no much larger clone differs at one position. No patient had received any treatment before thyroid surgery. The study retrospectively analysed patient clinical samples collected from about 2012 to 2018 using T-cell receptor beta sequencing. The sample originates from a study of metastatic and nonmetastatic thyroid tumors (dated by TCRdb to 2019 to 2021). As for the study more broadly: The researchers compared repertoires between peripheral blood samples and tumor or nodule tissue samples from patients with malignant or benign thyroid disease.

Paper-wide results and their limitations: In both blood and tumor samples, malignant tumors were reported to have significantly higher TCR beta diversity than benign nodules.

The library came from PCR. The reads were generated on an Illumina HiSeq 4000. High-throughput sequencing was used to profile the CDR3 region of the TCR beta-chain in every patient. The authors processed their data as follows. CDR3 differences across clinicopathological groups were used to build a classifier for discriminating distant-metastatic papillary thyroid cancer patients. To measure repertoire diversity the researchers used the Shannon index, while the Morisita-Horn index served to gauge how similar the tumor and blood repertoires were. Using fastp trimming at Q25 and MiXCR clonotype assembly, TCRdb reanalyzed the public sequencing data and kept in-frame beta chains. What appears here as the V and J calls and clone size reflects TCRdb's work, not the paper's. The sample yields roughly 61,000 clones; approximately 4.1% were counted once. The ten largest clones take up 20% to 25% of the sample.

From cysteine to phenylalanine, the CDR3 is 15 amino acids long. Only the CDR3 DNA stays, 45 bases, in frame from base 1. CDR1 LNHDA and CDR2 SQIVND were looked up in the germline V gene (reference sequence). At the junction V is shortened by 5 bases and J by 0 bases, with 11 bases in between. Input material: blood. The chain joins TRBV19 to TRBJ1-5, with no D gene named confidently. This clonotype was sampled from a female donor with papillary thyroid cancer or a benign thyroid nodule (not recorded which). Some clones in this sample may be carry-over from other donors' samples. The CDR3 here reads CASSPQHYSNQPQHF. In nucleotides, the sequence is TGTGCCAGTAGTCCACAGCACTATAGCAATCAGCCCCAGCATTTT.